This TCR beta chain was retrieved from a study of T cell responses to AZD1222 COVID-19 vaccine. The protocol was immunoSEQ multiplex PCR, while the TCRdb copy is restricted to in-frame clones and leaves out a portion. This table has 150,000 to 200,000 clones, about 92% appearing once. The trim removed 4 bases at V and 5 bases at J, leaving 10 bases unmatched. The CDR3 extends over 16 amino acids. Germline values: CDR1 MGHRA, CDR2 YSYEKL. The genes are TRBV4-1 and TRBJ2-5; 10 bases agree with TRBD2. The sequence came from an adult who received the AZD1222 COVID-19 vaccine. The sequenced sample was peripheral blood, obtained 28 days after the second AZD1222 dose. CDR3 region: CASSLLPPSGGETQYF. Here the CDR3 DNA reads TGCGCCAGCAGCCTTCTTCCCCCTAGCGGGGGTGAGACCCAGTACTTC.